A selection of T cell receptor beta chains follows, all from one sample in a study of CD8+CD57+ T cells in acquired aplastic anemia. TCRdb reanalysed the reads using MiXCR and keeps one entry per CDR3 protein. Seen here are just over 400,000 distinct CDR3 sequences, roughly 68% observed once, and the top ten hold less than 4%. Sequenced sample: sorted CD4+, CD8+, or CD8+CD57+ T cells (not recorded which) from PBMCs. The receptors originated from a human donor in good health, serving as a control. Both conserved end residues are part of each CDR3. The order of the fields is J gene, D gene, V gene, clone size, CDR3 DNA, CDR3 protein. D genes are given only for firm matches. Size is omitted from some rows. Given values are once, few, many or a class for expanded clones.

TRBJ2-1 | - | TRBV2 | - | - | CASSDMVGAGANVLALFF
TRBJ1-6 | - | TRBV2 | - | TGTGCCAGCAGTGAGGGCAGGACAGTCGTTAACTCACCCCTCCACTTT | CASSEGRTVVNSPLHF
TRBJ2-1 | TRBD2 | TRBV9 | - | TGTGCCAGCAGCGTCAATAGCGGGAGGGCCTACAATGAGCAGTTCTTC | CASSVNSGRAYNEQFF
TRBJ1-1 | - | TRBV7-9 | - | TGTGCCAGCAGCCCTACACTCGGGGATCAGGTTTTCTGG | CASSPTLGDQVFW
TRBJ1-6 | - | TRBV12-3/TRBV12-4 | - | TGTGCCTGCAGTGACAACTCCTATAATTCACCCCTCCACTTT | CACSDNSYNSPLHF
TRBJ1-4 | - | TRBV27 | few | TGTGCCAGCAGTTCCCCACCCGGAAAACTGTTTTTT | CASSSPPGKLFF
TRBJ2-7 | - | TRBV6-1 | few | TGTGCCAGCAGTGAAGATTGGCAGTACTTC | CASSEDWQYF
TRBJ1-6 | TRBD1 | TRBV4-3 | - | TGCGCCAGCAGTGTACCCCCGGGACAGGGGAGTTCACCCCTCCACTTT | CASSVPPGQGSSPLHF
TRBJ1-1 | TRBD1 | TRBV29-1 | - | TGCAGCGCGTCAGGGGGCGCGAGGACTGAAGCTTTCTTT | CSASGGARTEAFF
TRBJ2-3 | - | TRBV6-1 | - | TGTGCCAGCATGGACTTAGGTACAGATACGCAGTATTTT | CASMDLGTDTQYF
TRBJ1-1 | - | TRBV7-2 | once | TGTGCCAGCAGCTTAGCCGTTTGGTCTAACTATCTCCTATTT | CASSLAVWSNYLLF
TRBJ2-5 | TRBD1 | TRBV6-2/TRBV6-3 | - | TGTGCCAGCAGTTACCATGGACAGGCAGGGAAGCCACGGGAGACCCAGTACTTC | CASSYHGQAGKPRETQYF
TRBJ1-1 | - | TRBV7-8 | - | TGTGCCAGCAGCGTAGGGTCTGGAGATGAAGATTTCTTT | CASSVGSGDEDFF
TRBJ2-7 | - | TRBV2 | - | TGTGCCAGCGGGAAAGTTGACGCCTACTATCAGCAGTACTTC | CASGKVDAYYQQYF
TRBJ2-3 | TRBD2 | TRBV5-1 | once | TGCGCCAGCAGCACGGGGGGGGGCGGGTCGGCAGATACGCAGTATTTT | CASSTGGGGSADTQYF
TRBJ2-2 | TRBD2 | TRBV5-1 | - | TGCGCCAGCAGCTTGAGAACTAGCGGGATCACCGGGGAGCTGTTTTTT | CASSLRTSGITGELFF
TRBJ1-1 | - | TRBV9 | - | TGTGCCAGCAGCGTAGGTTCAGGTAGAGGGTCACTCTTT | CASSVGSGRGSLF
TRBJ2-5 | TRBD2 | TRBV19 | many | TGTGCCAGTAGGGGGACTAGCGGGGGGCCGGTCCACCTAGAGACCCAGTACTTC | CASRGTSGGPVHLETQYF
TRBJ2-7 | - | TRBV25-1 | few | TGTGCCAGCAGTTTAGGGGATACCTACGAGCAGTACTTC | CASSLGDTYEQYF
TRBJ2-2 | - | TRBV5-6 | many | TGTGCCAGCAGCTTGCCAGGGTTTAACACCGGGGAGCTGTTTTTT | CASSLPGFNTGELFF
TRBJ2-2 | - | TRBV7-2 | - | TGTGCCAGCAGCTCGGGACGGGCGAACTCCGGGCAGTTGTTTTTT | CASSSGRANSGQLFF
TRBJ2-1 | - | TRBV11-3 | many | TGTGCCAGCAGCTTTGGGGGGGCACACTACAATGAGCAGTTCTTC | CASSFGGAHYNEQFF
TRBJ1-6 | - | TRBV24-1 | - | TGTGCCACCAGTGATGGGTTGGAGGATACACCCCTCCACTTT | CATSDGLEDTPLHF
TRBJ1-1 | - | TRBV5-1 | once | TGCGCCAGCAGCTTGGGTCACCCCACAGATGAAGCTTTCTTT | CASSLGHPTDEAFF
TRBJ2-7 | TRBD1 | TRBV25-1 | many | TGTGCCAGCAGTGCCGGGACAGGGGGCGCGGGGGGTGACTACGAGCAGTACTTC | CASSAGTGGAGGDYEQYF
TRBJ1-3 | - | TRBV2 | - | TGTGCCAGCAGTGTCAAGGGGGAATCCGGAAACACCATATATTTT | CASSVKGESGNTIYF
TRBJ2-5 | TRBD1 | TRBV7-2 | - | TGTGCCACCAGCCCCACGACAGGGGGCCGGGAGACCCAGCAGTACTTC | CATSPTTGGRETQQYF
TRBJ1-5 | - | TRBV19 | - | TGTGCCAGTAGTATTGGAGACACCTATAGCAATCAGCCCCAGCATTTT | CASSIGDTYSNQPQHF
TRBJ2-1 | - | TRBV11-1 | many | TGTGCCAGCAGCTTAGGACCTAGGAATGAGCAGTTCTTC | CASSLGPRNEQFF
TRBJ1-1 | - | TRBV6-4 | many | TGTGCCAGCAGTACATACGGGGGGAACACTGAAGCTTTCTTT | CASSTYGGNTEAFF
TRBJ2-5 | TRBD2 | TRBV7-6 | - | TGTGCCAGCAGCTTACGGCGGGGGGCTGCTGGCGCCCTCTACTTC | CASSLRRGAAGALYF
TRBJ2-7 | - | TRBV19 | once | TGTGCCAGTACCCCTGGGGATAGGGGGGCTGGAAACACCATATTC | CASTPGDRGAGNTIF
TRBJ2-7 | - | TRBV7-2 | many | TGTGCCAGCAGCTTTTTCAGTGATTTTCCCTACGAGCAGTACTTC | CASSFFSDFPYEQYF
TRBJ2-1 | TRBD2 | TRBV15 | - | TGTGCCACCAGCAGAGGATTGGGGGGCGGGAGGGCGGACAATGAGCAGTTCTTC | CATSRGLGGGRADNEQFF
TRBJ2-7 | TRBD1 | TRBV20-1 | - | TGCAGTGCTCTTACCGGGACAGGGACCGACGAGCAGTACTTC | CSALTGTGTDEQYF
TRBJ1-4 | - | TRBV12-3/TRBV12-4 | - | TGTGCCAGCCACTCAGATGGTTGGCATGAAAAACTGTTTTTT | CASHSDGWHEKLFF
TRBJ2-7 | TRBD2 | TRBV9 | - | TGTGCCAGCAGCTTGGGAGGGGCGAACTCCTACTACCAGTACTTC | CASSLGGANSYYQYF
TRBJ1-4 | - | TRBV4-1 | - | TGCGCCAGCAGCCAAGTCTCCAATGAAAAACTGTTTTTT | CASSQVSNEKLFF
TRBJ1-1 | - | TRBV20-1 | many | TGCAGTGCTAGAGGTCCTGAAGCTTTCTTT | CSARGPEAFF
TRBJ2-7 | TRBD2 | TRBV27 | - | TGTGCCAGCAGTCCCACTCTAGCGGGCTCATCCTACGAGCAGTACTTC | CASSPTLAGSSYEQYF
TRBJ2-7 | - | TRBV5-8 | - | TGTGCCAGCAGACTTACAGGGTTGCCCTACGAGCAGTACTTC | CASRLTGLPYEQYF
TRBJ1-1 | - | TRBV5-5 | - | TGTGCCAGCAGCCCCGTTCAGGGGACGGGACGTGCTGAAGCTTTCTTT | CASSPVQGTGRAEAFF
TRBJ1-5 | - | TRBV2 | - | TGTGCCAGCAGCCTGGAGAACGGGGACTCCCAGCATTTT | CASSLENGDSQHF
TRBJ1-5 | - | TRBV19 | - | - | CASSIGGSQPQHFF
TRBJ2-2 | - | TRBV10-3 | few | TGTGCCTCCCAAGGGGACGGGGATCACGGGGAGCTGCTTTTT | CASQGDGDHGELLF
TRBJ1-1 | - | TRBV7-2 | - | TGTGCCAGCAGCTTAAGAGGAACCATAGGCACTGACGCTTTCTTT | CASSLRGTIGTDAFF
TRBJ1-2 | - | TRBV10-3 | - | TGTGCCATCAGTGAACTGTCGAACTCTGGCGACTTCTTC | CAISELSNSGDFF
TRBJ2-7 | TRBD2 | TRBV5-1 | - | TGTGCCAGCAGCCTGGGGAGGGGAGGGGACCAGTACTTC | CASSLGRGGDQYF